This T cell receptor (beta chain) is drawn from a study of Tregs in tolerant kidney transplant recipients. This CDR3 has 16 residues. Germline V gene data show CDR1 as LGHNA and CDR2 as YSLEER. Trimming at V came to 4 bases and at J to 2 bases, leaving 2 bases not matched to a gene. Related graft donors supplied nonmyeloablative bone marrow transplants, and mixed chimerism was transient. CD4+CD25+CD127- Tregs, CD4+CD25- non-Tregs, CD4 and CD8 cells were sorted. General study results and limits: Validation in larger populations is needed because few patients were studied.

Turning to this clone: Its target is not known.

Profiled with immunoSEQ multiplex PCR; TCRdb holds only in-frame clones, not every one. The sample holds about 50,000 clones, roughly 90% seen once. This specimen consisted of CD8+ T cells from blood (PBMCs), obtained 12 months after the transplant. The chain is built from TRBV4-3 and TRBJ2-1; 13 bases align to TRBD2. The TCR sequence derives from a human patient who received a combined kidney and bone marrow transplant. Some T cells may trace back to the graft donor. CDR3 nucleotide sequence: TGCGCCAGCAGCCGGACTAGCGGGAGAGCCTACAATGAGCAGTTCTTC. Protein: CASSRTSGRAYNEQFF.